These 21 T cell receptor beta chains were all obtained from the same sample, sequenced in a study of T-cell memory formation after mild COVID-19. TCRdb reprocessed the 5' RACE reads via MiXCR and lists one record per CDR3 protein. The sample shows around 130,000 distinct CDR3 sequences, approximately 5.9% of them seen only once. The material sequenced was PBMCs or a T cell subset sorted from them (not recorded which). The receptor set was obtained from an adult woman who had mild COVID-19 (a few samples of this study predate the infection). Cell type and time point are not known.

The table lists this clonotype with a few counts. This chain uses TRBV7-9 with TRBJ2-1; D uncertain. From germline, CDR1 is SEHNR and CDR2 FQNEAQ (reference sequence). This CDR3 has 13 amino acids. V gave up 1 base and J gave up 14 bases, with 15 bases separating them. CDR3 bases: TGTGCCAGCAGCTTAGTCGGGCCGGATTCGGAGTTCTTC. This gives the protein CASSLVGPDSEFF.

This clonotype was counted at least ten times. The gene calls are TRBV6-5 and TRBJ2-2, with a possible D match to TRBD2 (5 bases). CDR1 is MNHEY and CDR2 is SVGAGI in the germline V gene. V dropped 5 bases and J dropped 5 bases, with 9 bases sitting between them. The CDR3 extends over 13 amino acids. The CDR3 sequence: CASSKPGTGELFF. The CDR3, as DNA: TGTGCCAGCAGTAAGCCGGGAACCGGGGAGCTGTTTTTT.

This clonotype has a count of ten or more. This rearrangement joins TRBV7-2 to TRBJ2-3; no firm D call. The CDR3 runs 15 residues. CDR1 is SGHTA, CDR2 FQGNSA, per germline. V was pared by 0 bases and J by 4 bases, with 11 bases between. The CDR3 nucleotides read TGTGCCAGCAGCTTAGCTGGGCCGAGGTCAGATACGCAGTATTTT. Encoded protein: CASSLAGPRSDTQYF.

This clonotype was recorded a few times. CDR3 DNA sequence: TGTGCCAGCAGTTCAGGGGGGAGCTCTGGAAACACCATATATTTT. Amino acids: CASSSGGSSGNTIYF. This sequence joins TRBV12-3 or TRBV12-4 and TRBJ1-3; 7 nucleotides line up with TRBD1. V trimming: 4 bases; J trimming: 0 bases; junction bases outside the gene matches: 3. The CDR3 covers 15 residues.

This clonotype was found many times. The J gene is TRBJ2-2, the V gene TRBV9, with TRBD1 matching 7 bases. V trimming: 4 bases; J trimming: 2 bases; junction bases outside the gene matches: 8. The CDR3 has 16 residues. Germline CDR1 is SGDLS and CDR2 is YYNGEE. The CDR3 sequence is CASSTPGQLNTGELFF. CDR3 in DNA: TGTGCCAGCAGCACGCCGGGACAGCTTAACACCGGGGAGCTGTTTTTT. The whole variable domain, filled in from reference TRBV9 and TRBJ2-2, reads DSGVTQTPKHLITATGQRVTLRCSPRSGDLSVYWYQQSLDQGLQFLIQYYNGEERAKGNILERFSAQQFPDLHSELNLSSLELGDSALYFCASSTPGQLNTGELFFGEGSRLTVL.

This clonotype has at least ten counts. V is TRBV5-1 and J is TRBJ2-7, with D possibly being TRBD1 or TRBD2 (5 bases each). The CDR3 is 15 residues long. V was trimmed by 3 bases and J by 0 bases, leaving 13 bases between them. Per the germline V gene, CDR1 is SGHRS and CDR2 is YFSETQ. Here the CDR3 reads CASSSGTTYSYEQYF. CDR3 nucleotide sequence: TGCGCCAGCAGCTCCGGGACCACGTACTCCTACGAGCAGTACTTC. Using reference TRBV5-1 and TRBJ2-7 for the parts outside the CDR3, the full variable domain is KAGVTQTPRYLIKTRGQQVTLSCSPISGHRSVSWYQQTPGQGLQFLFEYFSETQRNKGNFPGRFSGRQFSNSRSEMNVSTLELGDSALYLCASSSGTTYSYEQYFGPGTRLTVT.

This clonotype was recorded at least ten times. This rearrangement joins TRBV11-2 to TRBJ1-6; TRBD1 matches 8 bases. V dropped 1 base and J dropped 7; count of bases not matched to a gene: 6. The CDR3 contains 16 residues. CDR1 SGHAT and CDR2 FQNNGV come from the germline V gene. The CDR3 region has the DNA TGTGCCAGCAGCTTAGGACAGGGGTCGGGGAATTCACCCCTCCACTTT. Translating gives CASSLGQGSGNSPLHF.

The table lists this clonotype with many counts. The chain couples TRBV2 to TRBJ2-1; 7 bases are shared with TRBD2. CDR3 size: 13 residues. The V gene end was trimmed by 6 bases and the J gene end by 3 bases; junction bases not matched to a gene: 2. Germline V gene sequence: CDR1 SNHLY, CDR2 FYNNEI. CDR3 DNA sequence: TGTGCCAGCAGCCGGGGGGACTACAATGAGCAGTTCTTC. Translation gives CASSRGDYNEQFF.

This clonotype has only a few counts. The rearrangement links TRBV7-9 to TRBJ2-1, with 8 bases matching TRBD2. Germline loops: CDR1 SEHNR, CDR2 FQNEAQ (reference sequence). The V gene end was trimmed by 2 bases and the J gene end by 6 bases; junction bases not matched to a gene: 6. The CDR3 sequence is 15 residues long. CDR3 sequence reads: CASSLWAGGVNEQFF. The DNA for the CDR3 is TGTGCCAGCAGCTTATGGGCGGGAGGAGTCAATGAGCAGTTCTTC.

Judged by abundance, this clonotype is medium-sized (0.01 to 0.1%). The rearrangement links TRBV7-9 to TRBJ1-2; TRBD1 might be the D (6 bases). Germline-derived CDR1 and CDR2 are SEHNR and FQNEAQ (reference sequence). The CDR3 covers 13 residues. V was trimmed by 5 bases and J by 8 bases, leaving 15 bases between them. CDR3 loop: CASSDRTVWGYTF. The DNA of the CDR3 is TGTGCCAGCAGCGACCGGACAGTGTGGGGCTACACCTTC.

This chain uses TRBV24-1 with TRBJ1-5; D gene ambiguous. The CDR3 is made up of 13 amino acids. Trimming removed 6 bases from V and 2 bases from J, with 7 bases in between. Germline V gives CDR1 KGHDR, CDR2 SFDVKD. The CDR3 nucleotides are TGTGCCACCAGTAGGTACGGCAATCAGCCCCAGCATTTT. Its translation: CATSRYGNQPQHF.

This clonotype was recorded a few times. The chain has TRBV7-9 and TRBJ2-1; TRBD2 matches at 7 bases. Germline CDR1 SEHNR, CDR2 FQNEAQ (reference sequence). The V and J ends lost 5 bases and 6 bases, in that order; junction bases with no gene match: 10. This CDR3 is built from 15 residues. The CDR3 coding sequence is TGTGCCAGCAGCCCTCCGGGCGGGAGAGGCAATGAGCAGTTCTTC. It yields the protein CASSPPGGRGNEQFF.

This clonotype was counted only a few times. The V gene is TRBV30, the J gene TRBJ2-7; D not resolved. The CDR3 length is 17 residues. Germline V gene sequence: CDR1 GTSNPN, CDR2 SVGIG (reference sequence). V was pared by 0 bases and J by 2 bases, with 20 bases between. CDR3 DNA: TGTGCCTGGAGTGTATCATTGATGGCTACGCTAACCTACGAGCAGTACTTC. Amino acids: CAWSVSLMATLTYEQYF.

This clonotype showed up just a few times. This chain joins TRBV9 and TRBJ1-5; D is uncertain. This CDR3 region has 16 residues. Germline loops: CDR1 SGDLS, CDR2 YYNGEE. V lost 0 bases and J 0 bases, leaving 10 bases between the germline ends. CDR3 DNA sequence: TGTGCCAGCAGCGTAGGTGTGGGTTATAGCAATCAGCCCCAGCATTTT. It translates to CASSVGVGYSNQPQHF.

In its sample, this clonotype was seen many times. This chain links TRBV30 with TRBJ1-2; no firm D call. The CDR3 runs to 13 residues. Trimming cost V 0 bases and J 4 bases, with 9 bases left between them. Germline CDR1 is GTSNPN and CDR2 is SVGIG (reference sequence). CDR3 DNA: TGTGCCTGGAGTGTAATGTCAGTCTATGGCTACACCTTC. This sequence encodes CAWSVMSVYGYTF.

The V call is TRBV7-2, the J call TRBJ1-1; 9 positions agree with TRBD1. The germline V gene has CDR1 SGHTA and CDR2 FQGNSA. The CDR3 is made up of 14 amino acids. The V segment lost 6 bases and the J segment 11 bases; nucleotides outside the gene matches: 13. In DNA, the CDR3 is TGTGCCAGCAGTGTTACAGGGGGCGACGTGAACGCTTTCTTT. Its translation: CASSVTGGDVNAFF.

Ten or more counts support this clonotype. The gene calls are TRBV6-5 and TRBJ1-2; TRBD1 aligns across 7 bases. Unmatched junction bases numbered 4, after V lost 7 bases and J lost 8 bases. CDR1 MNHEY and CDR2 SVGAGI come from the germline V gene. CDR3 length: 11 residues. CDR3 DNA sequence: TGTGCCAGCACAGGGGGTGTGGGCTACACCTTC. Amino acid sequence: CASTGGVGYTF.

This clonotype was counted at least ten times. At one end the junction does not follow the germline gene, possibly because of a read error. The rearrangement uses TRBV5-1 and TRBJ1-1, with D maybe TRBD1 (5 bases). Germline V gene data show CDR1 as SGHRS and CDR2 as YFSETQ. The CDR3 sequence is 14 residues long. The CDR3 DNA reads TGTGCCAGCAGTTTACTCGGGGGGAACACTGAAGCTTTCTTT. This codes for CASSLLGGNTEAFF.

This clonotype appeared many times. This sequence joins TRBV7-9 and TRBJ2-7; no firm D call. Germline values: CDR1 SEHNR, CDR2 FQNEAQ (reference sequence). CDR3 length: 15 residues. V dropped 4 bases and J dropped 9 bases, with 22 bases sitting between them. CDR3 amino acids: CASSSGRATLKRQYF. The CDR3 DNA reads as TGTGCCAGCAGCTCGGGTCGCGCCACCCTCAAGCGGCAGTACTTC.

The table lists this clonotype with a few counts. This chain uses TRBV18 with TRBJ2-1; 9 bases fit TRBD2. CDR1 is KGHSH and CDR2 is LQKENI in the germline V gene. This CDR3 has 15 amino acids. Unmatched junction bases numbered 5, after V lost 2 bases and J lost 6 bases. The CDR3 protein is CASSPSSGSGNEQFF. In nucleotides, the CDR3 is TGTGCCAGCTCACCAAGTAGCGGGAGTGGCAATGAGCAGTTCTTC.

The rearrangement joins TRBV7-2 to TRBJ2-1, with D uncertain. Trimming removed 3 bases from V and 9 bases from J, with 9 bases in between. CDR3 length: 12 residues. Germline CDR1 SGHTA, CDR2 FQGNSA. CDR3 nucleotides: TGTGCCAGCAGCTTTTTGGATGGTGAGCAGTTCTTC. Protein: CASSFLDGEQFF.